The rows below give T cell receptor beta chains drawn from one sample of a study of T cell responses to AZD1222 COVID-19 vaccine. Sequencing used immunoSEQ multiplex PCR; TCRdb keeps in-frame clones, though not all of them. The data hold some 130,000 clones, with 70% to 90% observed a single time. The source material was peripheral blood, sampled 28 days after the second dose of the MenACWY control vaccine. These receptor sequences come from an adult who received the MenACWY meningococcal vaccine as a control. The CDR3 runs from the conserved cysteine through the conserved F or W. D genes are given only for firm matches.

V gene: TRBV2
J gene: TRBJ1-1
D gene: -
CDR3 DNA: TGTGCCAGCAGTGTGGCAGGTAACACTGAAGCTTTCTTT
CDR3 protein: CASSVAGNTEAFF

V gene: TRBV27
J gene: TRBJ2-1
D gene: -
CDR3 DNA: TGTGCCAGCAGTTTACAGGGGGGTTACAATGAGCAGTTCTTC
CDR3 protein: CASSLQGGYNEQFF

V gene: TRBV24-1
J gene: TRBJ1-5
D gene: -
CDR3 DNA: TGTGCCACCAGTGAGGGGGCAGGAGATCAGCCCCAGCATTTT
CDR3 protein: CATSEGAGDQPQHF

V gene: TRBV5-1
J gene: TRBJ2-5
D gene: -
CDR3 DNA: TGCGCCAGCAGCTTGGAAGGCAGGGCTAAGGAGACCCAGTACTTC
CDR3 protein: CASSLEGRAKETQYF

V gene: TRBV27
J gene: TRBJ1-2
D gene: TRBD1
CDR3 DNA: TGTGCCAGCAGTTTAACGGCAGGGGGAAGCTTTAACTATGGCTACACCTTC
CDR3 protein: CASSLTAGGSFNYGYTF

V gene: TRBV29-1
J gene: TRBJ2-4
D gene: -
CDR3 DNA: TGCAGCGTTGAAGGACTAGCCAAAAACATTCAGTACTTC
CDR3 protein: CSVEGLAKNIQYF

V gene: TRBV19
J gene: TRBJ1-2
D gene: -
CDR3 DNA: TGTGCCAGTAGTATGTGGGGGACGGGTGGCTACACCTTC
CDR3 protein: CASSMWGTGGYTF

V gene: TRBV24-1
J gene: TRBJ2-7
D gene: TRBD1
CDR3 DNA: TGTGCCACCAGTGTTGGGACAGGAGACTACGAGCAGTACTTC
CDR3 protein: CATSVGTGDYEQYF

V gene: TRBV5-1
J gene: TRBJ1-6
D gene: -
CDR3 DNA: TGCGCCAGCAGCTTGGCAGGAGCGTGGAATTCACCCCTCCACTTT
CDR3 protein: CASSLAGAWNSPLHF

V gene: TRBV24-1
J gene: TRBJ1-5
D gene: -
CDR3 DNA: TGTGCCACTCAGGGTGGCAATCAGCCCCAGCATTTT
CDR3 protein: CATQGGNQPQHF

V gene: TRBV30
J gene: TRBJ1-2
D gene: TRBD1
CDR3 DNA: TGTGCCTGGATGCCAGCGGGATACCCCAGGGGGTCGGGCTACACCTTC
CDR3 protein: CAWMPAGYPRGSGYTF

V gene: TRBV2
J gene: TRBJ1-5
D gene: TRBD1
CDR3 DNA: TGTGCCAGCAGCCCGACAGGGCCTGGGCAGCCCCAGCATTTT
CDR3 protein: CASSPTGPGQPQHF

V gene: TRBV7-9
J gene: TRBJ2-1
D gene: TRBD1
CDR3 DNA: TGTGCCAGCAGCTCCTCCGGGACAGGGGCTTCACGGTGGTACAATGAGCAGTTCTTC
CDR3 protein: CASSSSGTGASRWYNEQFF

V gene: TRBV5-1
J gene: TRBJ1-1
D gene: -
CDR3 DNA: TGCGCCAGCAGCTCGGTCCCCTCAATGGGGGCAGGGACTGAAGCTTTCTTT
CDR3 protein: CASSSVPSMGAGTEAFF

V gene: TRBV10-3
J gene: TRBJ1-5
D gene: -
CDR3 DNA: TGTGCCATCAGTGAGGCCCCAGCGAGCAATCAGCCCCAGCATTTT
CDR3 protein: CAISEAPASNQPQHF

V gene: TRBV7-9
J gene: TRBJ2-1
D gene: -
CDR3 DNA: TGTGCCAGCAGTCAGGGACGGAGGAGCTCCTACAATGAGCAGTTCTTC
CDR3 protein: CASSQGRRSSYNEQFF

V gene: TRBV29-1
J gene: TRBJ2-7
D gene: -
CDR3 DNA: TGCAGCGTTGTTTCTGTGTACGAGCAGTACTTC
CDR3 protein: CSVVSVYEQYF

V gene: TRBV24-1
J gene: TRBJ1-5
D gene: -
CDR3 DNA: TGTGCCACCAGTGATCTTTCCTGGGACATTAGCAATCAGCCCCAGCATTTT
CDR3 protein: CATSDLSWDISNQPQHF

V gene: TRBV9
J gene: TRBJ1-1
D gene: -
CDR3 DNA: TGTGCCAGCAGCGCTCAGGGCCAGAACACTGAAGCTTTCTTT
CDR3 protein: CASSAQGQNTEAFF

V gene: TRBV18
J gene: TRBJ1-3
D gene: -
CDR3 DNA: TGTGCCAGCTCACCAAGGGACCGCTCTGGAAACACCATATATTTT
CDR3 protein: CASSPRDRSGNTIYF

V gene: TRBV9
J gene: TRBJ2-3
D gene: TRBD2
CDR3 DNA: TGTGCCAGCAGCGCCGGGACTAGCGCGTACACAGATACGCAGTATTTT
CDR3 protein: CASSAGTSAYTDTQYF

V gene: TRBV10-2
J gene: TRBJ2-6
D gene: -
CDR3 DNA: TGCGCCAGCAGTTGGGGGGCAGGCCTCACTGGGGCCAACGTCCTGACTTTC
CDR3 protein: CASSWGAGLTGANVLTF